The sample holds a few counts of the clone carrying this T cell receptor (beta chain). Its antigen remains unidentified. The source of the sample is a study of radiation and T cells in renal cell carcinoma. Clones were read by immunoSEQ multiplex PCR, and TCRdb kept only the in-frame ones, dropping some. The sample has around 16,000 clones; 50% are singletons. Trimming took off 3 bases at V and 2 bases at J, with 4 bases between the two ends. The CDR3 contains 13 residues. Germline V CDR1 and CDR2: MNHEY, SMNVEV (reference sequence). Study outcomes and limitations: Irradiated tumors had higher TCR clonality than control tumors.

Treatment: 15 Gy SBRT to primary tumor, nephrectomy 4 weeks later. The source is a woman in her fifties or sixties with renal cell carcinoma. Specimen: tumor tissue, collected from a patient whose treatment included radiotherapy and nephrectomy. The rearrangement links TRBV27 to TRBJ2-2; D unclear. The CDR3 region is CASSFLNTGELFF. The CDR3 DNA sequence: TGTGCCAGCAGTTTCCTCAACACCGGGGAGCTGTTTTTT.